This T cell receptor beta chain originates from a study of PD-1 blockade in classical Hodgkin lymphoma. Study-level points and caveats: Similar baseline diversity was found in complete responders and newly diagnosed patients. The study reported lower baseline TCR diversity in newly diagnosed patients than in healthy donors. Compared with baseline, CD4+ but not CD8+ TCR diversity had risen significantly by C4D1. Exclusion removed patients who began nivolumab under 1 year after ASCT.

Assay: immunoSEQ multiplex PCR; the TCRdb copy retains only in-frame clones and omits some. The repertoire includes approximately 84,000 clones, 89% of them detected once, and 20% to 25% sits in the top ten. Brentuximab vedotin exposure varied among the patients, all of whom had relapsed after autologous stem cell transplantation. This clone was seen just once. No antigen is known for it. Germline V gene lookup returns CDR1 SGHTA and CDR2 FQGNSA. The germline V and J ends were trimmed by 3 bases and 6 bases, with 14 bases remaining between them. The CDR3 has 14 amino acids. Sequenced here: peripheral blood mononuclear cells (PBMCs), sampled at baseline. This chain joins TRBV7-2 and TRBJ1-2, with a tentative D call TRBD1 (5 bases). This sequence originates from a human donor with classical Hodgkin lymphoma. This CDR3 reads CASSFAGGGNGYTF. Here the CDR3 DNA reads TGTGCCAGCAGCTTCGCGGGGGGAGGGAATGGCTACACCTTC.